These 14 T cell receptor beta chains originate from one sample sequenced in a study of blood T cells in healthy people across ages. Through a sample-barcoded 5' primer and a J-beta primer mix, a second PCR was run for roughly 6 to 12 cycles. MiXCR, run by TCRdb on the 5' RACE reads, gives a single entry per CDR3 protein. The sample has some 1.7 million distinct CDR3 sequences, 28% seen once. The specimen was blood. The receptors were gathered from a woman under 40 in good health.

J is TRBJ2-3 and V is TRBV28; D perhaps matches TRBD2 (7 bases). V lost 4 bases and J lost 1, with 15 bases in between. There are 16 residues in the CDR3. The germline V gene encodes CDR1 MDHEN and CDR2 SYDVKM. CDR3 residues: CASSYEGGARTDTQYF. The CDR3 DNA sequence: TGTGCCAGCAGTTATGAGGGGGGGGCTCGCACAGATACGCAGTATTTT. Supplemented by reference TRBV28 and TRBJ2-3, the full variable domain reads DVKVTQSSRYLVKRTGEKVFLECVQDMDHENMFWYRQDPGLGLRLIYFSYDVKMKEKGDIPEGYSVSREKKERFSLILESASTNQTSMYLCASSYEGGARTDTQYFGPGTRLTVL.

The genes are TRBV29-1 and TRBJ2-7; 11 nucleotides align to TRBD1. The CDR3 runs 14 residues. Germline assignment: CDR1 SQVTM and CDR2 ANQGSEA. Trimming at V came to 7 bases and at J to 7 bases, leaving 12 bases not matched to a gene. For the CDR3, the DNA is TGCAGCGGCGCCGGGACAGGGGGGTACAATGAGCAGTACTTC. Amino acid sequence: CSGAGTGGYNEQYF.

In the case of this clonotype: One end of the junction varies from germline; a read error may be responsible. The CDR3 loop reads CGSSPRETGMYEQYF. In DNA, the CDR3 is TGTGGCAGCTCACCACGAGAGACAGGGATGTACGAGCAGTACTTC. The chain carries TRBV18 and TRBJ2-4; the match to TRBD1 covers 7 bases. The DNA matches TRBJ2-7 better at its end, which makes the J call doubtful. Germline values: CDR1 KGHSH, CDR2 LQKENI. The CDR3 loop spans 15 amino acids.

There are a few counts of this clonotype. This sequence joins TRBV5-5 and TRBJ2-7, with 13 bases aligning to TRBD2. The J segment lost 3 bases and the V segment lost 5 bases, leaving 8 bases of the junction unmatched. This CDR3 has 16 residues. Per germline, CDR1 SGHKS and CDR2 YYEKEE (reference sequence). The CDR3 coding sequence is TGTGCCAGCAGACCTACCGGGACTAGCGGGATCTACGAGCAGTACTTC. It yields the protein CASRPTGTSGIYEQYF. The full variable domain, in which reference TRBV5-5 and TRBJ2-7 provide the parts outside the CDR3, is DAGVTQSPTHLIKTRGQQVTLRCSPISGHKSVSWYQQVLGQGPQFIFQYYEKEERGRGNFPDRFSARQFPNYSSELNVNALLLGDSALYLCASRPTGTSGIYEQYFGPGTRLTVT.

Ten or more counts support this clonotype. This sequence joins TRBV5-1 and TRBJ2-7; 7 positions agree with TRBD2. The germline V gene has CDR1 SGHRS and CDR2 YFSETQ. The CDR3 spans 14 residues. After removal of 1 base from V and 2 bases from J, the junction contained 3 bases not matched to a gene. The CDR3 sequence: CASSLTTSAYEQYF. As DNA, the CDR3 is TGCGCCAGCAGCTTGACTACTAGCGCCTACGAGCAGTACTTC.

This clonotype appeared a few times. The gene calls are TRBV9 and TRBJ2-1, with D perhaps matching TRBD1 (6 bases). The CDR3 is 15 amino acids. Trimming stripped 4 bases from V and 10 bases from J, with 21 bases between. Germline V lookup: CDR1 SGDLS, CDR2 YYNGEE. CDR3 region: CASSPQGKRPGEQFF. Here the CDR3 DNA reads TGTGCCAGCAGCCCCCAGGGGAAGCGGCCGGGGGAGCAGTTCTTC.

The rearrangement uses TRBV29-1 and TRBJ1-4; 9 bases agree with TRBD1. The J segment lost 7 bases and the V segment lost 5 bases, leaving 5 bases of the junction unmatched. Germline assignment: CDR1 SQVTM and CDR2 ANQGSEA. The CDR3 contains 13 residues. CDR3 in amino acids: CSVSGTGSEKLFF. The CDR3 coding sequence is TGCAGCGTTTCCGGGACAGGGAGTGAAAAACTGTTTTTT.

The sample holds many counts of this clonotype. V gene TRBV12-3 or TRBV12-4 combines with J gene TRBJ2-3, with D unresolved. The CDR3 covers 13 residues. Trimming pared 6 bases from V and 4 bases from J, leaving 11 bases between. Written as DNA, the CDR3 is TGTGCCAGCAGCTTCGGAGTGGCAGATACGCAGTATTTT. Amino acids: CASSFGVADTQYF.

This clonotype came up many times. The chain employs TRBV7-6 and TRBJ2-1; D is uncertain. This CDR3 has 14 amino acids. The V and J ends lost 2 bases and 2 bases respectively, with 7 bases between them. Germline lookup yields CDR1 SGHVS and CDR2 FNYEAQ. CDR3 in amino acids: CASSLSRAYNEQFF. The CDR3 bases are TGTGCCAGCAGCTTATCCAGAGCCTACAATGAGCAGTTCTTC.

A few counts support this clonotype. J is TRBJ2-3 and V is TRBV20-1; unclear D gene. The CDR3 sequence is 13 residues long. V lost 7 bases to trimming and J lost 1 base, with 12 bases between them. Germline CDR1 is DFQATT and CDR2 is SNEGSKA (reference sequence). The CDR3 protein is CSVDAFGTDTQYF. In DNA form, the CDR3 reads TGCAGTGTGGATGCCTTTGGCACAGATACGCAGTATTTT.

The chain recombines TRBV13 with TRBJ2-3; 8 nucleotides agree with TRBD2. This CDR3 contains 15 residues. The germline gives CDR1 PRHDT, CDR2 FYEKMQ (reference sequence). V lost 3 bases to trimming and J lost 4 bases; unmatched junction nucleotides: 6. The CDR3 nucleotides read TGTGCCAGCAGCTTTAGCGGGATGTTCCCAGATACGCAGTATTTT. Protein: CASSFSGMFPDTQYF.

This clonotype was seen only a few times. A read error may be the cause here, since a much bigger clone is one base away. This chain connects TRBV5-5 to TRBJ2-3; 10 bases line up with TRBD2. There are 17 residues in the CDR3. CDR1 SGHKS and CDR2 YYEKEE come from the germline V gene (reference sequence). V was clipped by 0 bases and J by 1 base; unmatched bases: 5. The CDR3 loop reads CASSLVRSGGGTDTQYF. For the CDR3, the DNA is TGTGCCAGCAGCTTGGTCCGGAGCGGGGGGGGCACAGATACGCAGTATTTT.

This sequence joins TRBV23-1 and TRBJ2-5, with D possibly TRBD2 on 7 matching bases. TRBV23-1 is placed among ORFs of uncertain function. This CDR3 is built from 15 residues. V was shortened by 2 bases and J by 5 bases, with 15 bases between the two germline ends. CDR3: CASSQPCGGRETQYF. The CDR3 nucleotides read TGCGCCAGCAGTCAACCTTGCGGGGGCAGGGAGACCCAGTACTTC.

The table lists this clonotype with many counts. The genes are TRBV28 and TRBJ2-7; D is unresolved. Germline lookup yields CDR1 MDHEN and CDR2 SYDVKM. V was clipped by 6 bases and J by 0 bases, with 12 bases between them. This CDR3 is built from 14 residues. The CDR3 region has the DNA TGTGCCAGCAGGCGCGGCCAAAGCTCCTACGAGCAGTACTTC. Its translation: CASRRGQSSYEQYF. The full variable domain, in which reference TRBV28 and TRBJ2-7 provide the parts outside the CDR3, is DVKVTQSSRYLVKRTGEKVFLECVQDMDHENMFWYRQDPGLGLRLIYFSYDVKMKEKGDIPEGYSVSREKKERFSLILESASTNQTSMYLCASRRGQSSYEQYFGPGTRLTVT.